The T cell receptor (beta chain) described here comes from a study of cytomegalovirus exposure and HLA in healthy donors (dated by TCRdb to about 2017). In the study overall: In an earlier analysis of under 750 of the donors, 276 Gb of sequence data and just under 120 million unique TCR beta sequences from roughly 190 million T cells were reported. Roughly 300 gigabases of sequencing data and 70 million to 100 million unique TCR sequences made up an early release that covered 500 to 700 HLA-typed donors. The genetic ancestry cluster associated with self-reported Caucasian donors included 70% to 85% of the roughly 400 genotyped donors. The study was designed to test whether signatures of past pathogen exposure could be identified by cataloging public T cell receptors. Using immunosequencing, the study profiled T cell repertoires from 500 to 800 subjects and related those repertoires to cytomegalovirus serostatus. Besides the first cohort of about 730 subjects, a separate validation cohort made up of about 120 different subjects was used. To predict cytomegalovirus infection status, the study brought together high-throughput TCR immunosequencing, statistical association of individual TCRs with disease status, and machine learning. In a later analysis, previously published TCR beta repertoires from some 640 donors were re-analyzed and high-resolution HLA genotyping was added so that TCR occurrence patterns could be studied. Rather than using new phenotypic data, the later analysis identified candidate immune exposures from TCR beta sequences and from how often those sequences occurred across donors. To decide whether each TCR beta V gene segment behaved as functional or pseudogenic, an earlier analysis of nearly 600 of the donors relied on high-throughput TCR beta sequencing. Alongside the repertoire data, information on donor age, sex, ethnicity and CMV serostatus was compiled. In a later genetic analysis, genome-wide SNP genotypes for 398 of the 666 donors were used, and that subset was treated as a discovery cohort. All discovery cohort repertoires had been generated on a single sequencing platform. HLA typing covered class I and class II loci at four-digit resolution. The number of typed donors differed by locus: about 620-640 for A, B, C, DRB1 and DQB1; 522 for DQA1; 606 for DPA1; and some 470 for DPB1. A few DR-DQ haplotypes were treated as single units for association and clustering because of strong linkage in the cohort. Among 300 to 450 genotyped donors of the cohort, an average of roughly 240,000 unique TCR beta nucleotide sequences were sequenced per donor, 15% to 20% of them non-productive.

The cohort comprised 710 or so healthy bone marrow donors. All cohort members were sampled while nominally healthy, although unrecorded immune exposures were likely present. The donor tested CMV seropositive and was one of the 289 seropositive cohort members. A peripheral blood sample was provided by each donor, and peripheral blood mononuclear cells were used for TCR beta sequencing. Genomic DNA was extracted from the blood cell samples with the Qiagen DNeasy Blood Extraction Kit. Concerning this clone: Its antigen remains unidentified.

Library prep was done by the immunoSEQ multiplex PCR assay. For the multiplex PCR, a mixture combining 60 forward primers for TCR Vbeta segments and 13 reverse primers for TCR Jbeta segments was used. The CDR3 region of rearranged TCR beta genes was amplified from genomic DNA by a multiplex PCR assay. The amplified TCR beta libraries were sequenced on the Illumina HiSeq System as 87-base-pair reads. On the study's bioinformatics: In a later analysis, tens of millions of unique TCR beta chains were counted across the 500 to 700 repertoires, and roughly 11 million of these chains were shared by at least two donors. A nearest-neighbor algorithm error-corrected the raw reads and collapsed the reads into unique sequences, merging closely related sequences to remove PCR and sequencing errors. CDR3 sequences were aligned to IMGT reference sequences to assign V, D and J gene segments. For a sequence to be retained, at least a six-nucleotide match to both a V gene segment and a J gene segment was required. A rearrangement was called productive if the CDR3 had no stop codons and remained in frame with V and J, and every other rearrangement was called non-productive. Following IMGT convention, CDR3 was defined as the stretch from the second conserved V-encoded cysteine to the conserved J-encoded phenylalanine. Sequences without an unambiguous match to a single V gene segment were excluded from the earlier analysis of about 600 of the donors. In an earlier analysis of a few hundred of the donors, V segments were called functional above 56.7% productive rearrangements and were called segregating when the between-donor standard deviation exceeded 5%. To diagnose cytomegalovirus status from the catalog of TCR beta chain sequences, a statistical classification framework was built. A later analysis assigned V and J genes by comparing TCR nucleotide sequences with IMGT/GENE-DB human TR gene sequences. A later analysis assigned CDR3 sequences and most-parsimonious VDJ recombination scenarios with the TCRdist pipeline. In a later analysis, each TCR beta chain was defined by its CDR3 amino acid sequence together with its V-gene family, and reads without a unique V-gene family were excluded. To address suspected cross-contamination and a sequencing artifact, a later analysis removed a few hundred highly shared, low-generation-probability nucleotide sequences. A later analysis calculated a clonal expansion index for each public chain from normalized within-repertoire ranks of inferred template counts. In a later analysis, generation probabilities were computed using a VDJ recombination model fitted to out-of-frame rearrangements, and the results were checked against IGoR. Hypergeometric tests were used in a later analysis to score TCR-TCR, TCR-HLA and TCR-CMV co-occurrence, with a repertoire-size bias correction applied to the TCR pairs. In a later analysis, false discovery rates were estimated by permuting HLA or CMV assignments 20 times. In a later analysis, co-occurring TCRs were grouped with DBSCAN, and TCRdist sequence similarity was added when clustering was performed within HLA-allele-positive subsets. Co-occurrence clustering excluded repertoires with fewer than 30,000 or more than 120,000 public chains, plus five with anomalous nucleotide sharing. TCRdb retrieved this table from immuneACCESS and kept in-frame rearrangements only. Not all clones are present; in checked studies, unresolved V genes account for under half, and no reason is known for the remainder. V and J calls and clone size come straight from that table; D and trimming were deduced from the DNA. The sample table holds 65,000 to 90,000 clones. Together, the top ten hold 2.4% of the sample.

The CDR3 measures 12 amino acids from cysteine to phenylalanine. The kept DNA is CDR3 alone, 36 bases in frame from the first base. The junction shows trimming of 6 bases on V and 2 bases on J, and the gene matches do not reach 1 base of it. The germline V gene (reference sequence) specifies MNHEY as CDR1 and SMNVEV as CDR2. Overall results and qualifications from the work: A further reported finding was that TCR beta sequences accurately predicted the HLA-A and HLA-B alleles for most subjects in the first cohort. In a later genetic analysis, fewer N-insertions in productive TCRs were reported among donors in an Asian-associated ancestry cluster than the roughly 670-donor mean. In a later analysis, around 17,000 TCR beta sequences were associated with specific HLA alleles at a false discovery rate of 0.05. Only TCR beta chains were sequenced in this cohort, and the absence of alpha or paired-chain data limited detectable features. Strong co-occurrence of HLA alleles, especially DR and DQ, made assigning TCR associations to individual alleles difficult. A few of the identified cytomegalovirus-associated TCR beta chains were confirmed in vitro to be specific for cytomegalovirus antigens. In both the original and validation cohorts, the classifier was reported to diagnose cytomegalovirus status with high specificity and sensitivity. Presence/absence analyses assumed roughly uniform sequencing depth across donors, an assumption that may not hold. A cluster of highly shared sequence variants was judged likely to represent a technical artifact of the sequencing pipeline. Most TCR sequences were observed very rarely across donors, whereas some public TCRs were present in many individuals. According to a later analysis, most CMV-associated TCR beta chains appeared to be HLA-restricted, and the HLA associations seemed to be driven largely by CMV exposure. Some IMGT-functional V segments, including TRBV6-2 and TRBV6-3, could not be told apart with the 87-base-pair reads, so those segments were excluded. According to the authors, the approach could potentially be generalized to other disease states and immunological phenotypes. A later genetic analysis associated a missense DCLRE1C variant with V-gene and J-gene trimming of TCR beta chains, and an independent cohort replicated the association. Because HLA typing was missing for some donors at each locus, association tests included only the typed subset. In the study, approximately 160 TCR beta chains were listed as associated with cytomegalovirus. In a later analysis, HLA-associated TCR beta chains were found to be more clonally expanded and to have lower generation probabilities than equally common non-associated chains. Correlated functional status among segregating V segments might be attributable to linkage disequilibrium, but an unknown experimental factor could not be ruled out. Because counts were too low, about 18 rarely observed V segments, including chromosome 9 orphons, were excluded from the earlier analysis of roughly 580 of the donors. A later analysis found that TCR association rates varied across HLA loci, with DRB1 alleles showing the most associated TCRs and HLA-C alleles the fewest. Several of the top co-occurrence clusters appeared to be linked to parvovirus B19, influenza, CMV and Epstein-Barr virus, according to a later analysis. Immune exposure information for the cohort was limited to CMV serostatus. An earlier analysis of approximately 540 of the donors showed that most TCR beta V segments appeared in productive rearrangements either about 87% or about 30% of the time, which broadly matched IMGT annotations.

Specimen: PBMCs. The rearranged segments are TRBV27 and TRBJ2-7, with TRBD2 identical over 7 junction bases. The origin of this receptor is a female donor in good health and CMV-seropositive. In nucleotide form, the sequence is TGTGCCAGCAGGGCGGGAGCCTACGAGCAGTACTTC. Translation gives CASRAGAYEQYF.